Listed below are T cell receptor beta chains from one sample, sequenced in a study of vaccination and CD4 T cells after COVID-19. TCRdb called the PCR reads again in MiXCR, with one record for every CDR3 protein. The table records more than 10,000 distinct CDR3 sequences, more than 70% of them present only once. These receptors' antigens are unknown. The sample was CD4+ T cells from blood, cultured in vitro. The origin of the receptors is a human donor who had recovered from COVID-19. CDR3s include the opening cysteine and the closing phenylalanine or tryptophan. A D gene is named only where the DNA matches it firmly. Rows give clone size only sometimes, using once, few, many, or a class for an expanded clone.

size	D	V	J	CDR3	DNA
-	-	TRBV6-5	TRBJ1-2	CASSYHDGGGGYTF	TGTGCCAGCAGTTACCATGACGGTGGGGGAGGCTACACCTTC
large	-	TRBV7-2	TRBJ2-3	CASSTYLEDTQYF	TGTGCCAGCAGCACCTATCTCGAAGATACGCAGTATTTT
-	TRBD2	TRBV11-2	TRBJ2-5	CASSLAGGLVETQYF	TGTGCCAGCAGCTTAGCGGGGGGGCTAGTCGAGACCCAGTACTTC
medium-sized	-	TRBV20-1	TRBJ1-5	CSAVTDNQPQHF	TGCAGTGCTGTGACTGACAATCAGCCCCAGCATTTT
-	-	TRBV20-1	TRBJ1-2	CSALPGGAVGYTF	TGCAGTGCCCTCCCCGGGGGGGCGGTCGGCTACACCTTC
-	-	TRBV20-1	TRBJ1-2	CSARALGVGRF	TGCAGTGCTAGAGCACTGGGGGTGGGGAGGTTC
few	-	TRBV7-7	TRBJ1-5	CASSSRLDQPQHF	TGTGCTAGCAGCAGCAGGCTCGATCAGCCCCAGCATTTT
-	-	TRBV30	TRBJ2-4	CAWRELAKNIQYF	TGTGCCTGGAGGGAACTAGCCAAAAACATTCAGTACTTC
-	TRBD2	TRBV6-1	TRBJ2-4	CASSEGGLGPWDIQYF	TGTGCCAGCAGTGAAGGCGGACTAGGGCCTTGGGACATTCAGTACTTC
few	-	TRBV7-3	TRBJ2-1	CASSYRPGTPGSYNEQFF	TGTGCCAGCAGCTATCGACCCGGGACCCCGGGGTCCTACAATGAGCAGTTCTTC
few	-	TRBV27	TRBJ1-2	CASSSAGFHGYTF	TGTGCCAGCAGTTCGGCAGGGTTCCATGGCTACACCTTC
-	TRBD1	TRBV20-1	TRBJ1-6	CSGAGQGLISPLHF	TGCAGTGGGGCGGGACAGGGCTTGATCTCACCCCTCCACTTT
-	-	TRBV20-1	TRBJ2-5	CSAKLEETQYF	TGCAGTGCTAAGTTGGAAGAGACCCAGTACTTC
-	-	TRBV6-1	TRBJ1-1	CASSLSRDGNTEAFF	TGTGCCAGCAGTCTCTCTCGGGACGGTAACACTGAAGCTTTCTTT
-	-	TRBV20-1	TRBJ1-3	CSARLPHSGNTIYF	TGCAGTGCTAGATTGCCCCACTCTGGAAACACCATATATTTT